The T cell receptor beta chain under discussion was sequenced for a study of blood T cell repertoires in COVID-19. Study context: T cells, B-cell-depleted T cells, or PBMCs supplied cDNA or gDNA.

In the original processing: The assay estimated nucleated cells by amplifying reference gene primers. Data came from immunoSEQ multiplex PCR; TCRdb stores just in-frame clones and leaves some out. The DNA was the basis for D and trimming; V, J and clone size are from that table. The sample lists about 130,000 clones, around 89% seen once, with 2% to 2.5% in the top ten. Material: peripheral blood. This clonotype originated in a man between 65 and 80 years old with active COVID-19.

The CDR3 sequence: CASSLGPGLAGSNEQFF. CDR3 bases: TGTGCCAGCAGCTTGGGGCCGGGACTAGCGGGCAGCAATGAGCAGTTCTTC. V gene TRBV7-2 combines with J gene TRBJ2-1; 12 positions agree with TRBD2. This CDR3 spans 17 amino acids. Germline V CDR1 and CDR2: SGHTA, FQGNSA. The trim removed 3 bases at V and 6 bases at J, leaving 9 bases unmatched.